This T cell receptor (beta chain) originates from a study of T cell changes during pregnancy in multiple sclerosis. V lost 4 bases, J lost 5 bases, and 8 bases stayed unmatched. CDR3 length equals 15 residues. Germline values: CDR1 MNHEY, CDR2 SMNVEV (reference sequence). Data came from immunoSEQ multiplex PCR; TCRdb stores just in-frame clones and leaves some out. The sample has approximately 70,000 clones, 94% seen once. The sequence was collected from a female donor with multiple sclerosis, enrolled in a pregnancy study. This chain uses TRBV27 with TRBJ2-1; 7 bases agree with TRBD2. Material: CD4+ T cells from peripheral blood mononuclear cells, obtained after pregnancy. CDR3 bases: TGTGCCAGCAGTTCAATCGGGACTATACACAATGAGCAGTTCTTC. Amino acid sequence: CASSSIGTIHNEQFF.